The 13 T cell receptor beta chains presented below share a single source sample, sequenced in a study of blood T cells in healthy people across ages. Sample-barcoded 5' priming and a J-beta primer mix drove a second PCR of 7 to 11 cycles. TCRdb fed the 5' RACE reads into MiXCR, producing one record per CDR3 protein. The sample contains some 1.6 million distinct CDR3 sequences, roughly a third of which appear only once. Sequenced: blood. Receptors originate from a woman in her twenties or thirties in good health.

This clonotype has only a few counts. This chain joins TRBV7-9 and TRBJ1-6; TRBD1 matches at 10 bases. Germline-derived CDR1 and CDR2 are SEHNR and FQNEAQ (reference sequence). V lost 4 bases to trimming and J lost 6 bases; unmatched junction nucleotides: 6. This CDR3 contains 16 residues. The CDR3 DNA reads TGTGCCAGCAGCTCAGCCCGGGACAGGGGTAATTCACCCCTCCACTTT. It encodes CASSSARDRGNSPLHF.

The J gene is TRBJ2-3, the V gene TRBV18; D ambiguous. Germline CDR1 and CDR2: KGHSH and LQKENI. V was clipped by 3 bases and J by 4 bases, with 8 bases between them. The CDR3 totals 13 residues. CDR3 DNA: TGTGCCAGCTCACCTAGACATGCAGATACGCAGTATTTT. It codes for CASSPRHADTQYF. Full variable domain (rest looked up from reference TRBV18 and TRBJ2-3): NAGVMQNPRHLVRRRGQEARLRCSPMKGHSHVYWYRQLPEEGLKFMVYLQKENIIDESGMPKERFSAEFPKEGPSILRIQQVVRGDSAAYFCASSPRHADTQYFGPGTRLTVL.

V is TRBV20-1 and J is TRBJ2-6; TRBD1 is a possible D gene (6 bases). CDR1 is DFQATT, CDR2 SNEGSKA, per germline (reference sequence). The CDR3 spans 14 residues. Trimming removed 6 bases from V and 2 bases from J, with 11 bases in between. DNA for the CDR3: TGCAGTGCGGAACAGGGACCTGGGGCCAACGTCCTGACTTTC. Translated: CSAEQGPGANVLTF.

V usage is TRBV21-1 and J usage is TRBJ2-5. TRBV21-1 is a listed pseudogene. The CDR3 consists of 16 residues. Here the CDR3 reads CASRVEVRFGQETQYF. The DNA for the CDR3 is TGTGCCAGCAGGGTCGAGGTACGGTTCGGACAAGAGACCCAGTACTTC.

The chain is built from TRBV24-1 and TRBJ2-1; TRBD2 matches at 8 bases. The CDR3 is 16 amino acids. Germline CDR1 and CDR2: KGHDR and SFDVKD. The V segment lost 2 bases and the J segment 4 bases; nucleotides outside the gene matches: 6. The CDR3: CATSDSLAGSYNEQFF. CDR3 coding DNA: TGTGCCACCAGTGATTCTCTAGCGGGTTCATACAATGAGCAGTTCTTC.

This clonotype was detected ten times or more. This chain links TRBV4-1 with TRBJ1-6; possible D gene TRBD1, 6 bases. V gave up 2 bases and J gave up 7 bases, with 18 bases separating them. The CDR3 has 17 residues. Germline values: CDR1 MGHRA, CDR2 YSYEKL. As DNA, the CDR3 is TGCGCCAGCAGCCAACCATACGGGCAGGGGACCAATTCACCCCTCCACTTT. As protein: CASSQPYGQGTNSPLHF.

This clonotype was counted between two and nine times. V is TRBV10-1 and J is TRBJ2-7; D gene uncertain. CDR1 is WNHNN, CDR2 SYGVQD, per germline (reference sequence). V was pared by 0 bases and J by 9 bases, with 12 bases between. The CDR3 is made up of 13 amino acids. CDR3 residues: CASSESVVGLQYF. In DNA, the CDR3 is TGCGCCAGCAGTGAGTCAGTAGTCGGCCTGCAGTACTTC.

This chain joins TRBV7-9 and TRBJ2-7; 8 bases align to TRBD1. CDR1 is SEHNR, CDR2 FQNEAQ, per germline (reference sequence). The CDR3 spans 17 residues. The trim removed 5 bases at V and 10 bases at J, leaving 22 bases unmatched. CDR3 bases: TGTGCCAGCAGCCGGCTTACTGAGACAGGGGCGATCCTGCTCCAGTACTTC. Amino acid sequence: CASSRLTETGAILLQYF.

This clonotype was observed a few times. The rearrangement joins TRBV7-9 to TRBJ1-1, with D uncertain. Trimming shortened V by 0 bases and J by 8 bases, and 13 bases separated the two germline ends. The CDR3 runs 14 residues. CDR1 is SEHNR, CDR2 FQNEAQ, per germline (reference sequence). This CDR3 reads CASSLAHTGREAFF. Here the CDR3 DNA reads TGTGCCAGCAGCTTAGCGCACACTGGGAGGGAAGCTTTCTTT.

The V gene is TRBV7-9, the J gene TRBJ1-1; 8 bases are a match to TRBD1. J lost 7 bases, V lost 6 bases, and 10 bases had no gene match. Germline V lookup: CDR1 SEHNR, CDR2 FQNEAQ (reference sequence). The CDR3 has 14 residues. The DNA of the CDR3 is TGTGCCAGCAGTCCAGGGGGCGCTTTTAATGAAGCTTTCTTT. Translated: CASSPGGAFNEAFF. The whole variable domain, filled in from reference TRBV7-9 and TRBJ1-1, reads DTGVSQNPRHKITKRGQNVTFRCDPISEHNRLYWYRQTLGQGPEFLTYFQNEAQLEKSRLLSDRFSAERPKGSFSTLEIQRTEQGDSAMYLCASSPGGAFNEAFFGQGTRLTVV.

A few counts support this clonotype. The chain couples TRBV5-1 to TRBJ2-7; 9 nucleotides line up with TRBD1. The CDR3 has 16 amino acids. Losses at the gene ends were 4 bases for V and 3 bases for J; bases not matched to a gene: 11. In germline, CDR1 is SGHRS, CDR2 YFSETQ. The CDR3, as DNA: TGCGCCAGCAGCCCCCGCGGACAGGGGAACATCTACGAGCAGTACTTC. It codes for CASSPRGQGNIYEQYF.

The J gene is TRBJ2-7, the V gene TRBV12-3 or TRBV12-4; D gene ambiguous. Trimming stripped 6 bases from V and 10 bases from J, with 19 bases between. The CDR3 length is 13 residues. The CDR3 reads CASSRRFTGTQYF. CDR3 bases: TGTGCCAGCAGCCGCCGGTTTACTGGAACCCAGTACTTC.

The chain employs TRBV2 and TRBJ1-1, with 7 bases aligning to TRBD1. After removal of 11 bases from V and 4 bases from J, the junction contained 7 bases not matched to a gene. This CDR3 has 12 amino acids. Germline CDR1 reads SNHLY; CDR2 reads FYNNEI. The CDR3 nucleotides are TGTGCCCGGACGGACAGGAGCACTGAAGCTTTCTTT. Protein sequence: CARTDRSTEAFF.